Below, 16 T cell receptor beta chains from the same sample are listed, as sequenced in a study. In TCRdb, the 5' RACE reads were re-called with MiXCR into one record per CDR3 protein. The sample carries some 10,000 distinct CDR3 sequences, 40% to 55% recorded once. The sequenced sample was tumor-infiltrating naive CD4+ T cells sorted from the breast tumor. As to subset: naive CD4+ T cells, CD4+CD45RA+CD25-. Receptors were obtained from a female donor with breast cancer.

The chain carries TRBV5-1 and TRBJ1-4, with TRBD1 matching over 9 bases. The CDR3 consists of 14 residues. Germline values: CDR1 SGHRS, CDR2 YFSETQ. The V gene end was trimmed by 0 bases and the J gene end by 7 bases; junction bases not matched to a gene: 1. CDR3 sequence: CASSLGDRAEKLFF. The CDR3 DNA sequence: TGCGCCAGCAGCTTGGGGGACAGGGCTGAAAAACTGTTTTTT.

The genes are TRBV4-2 and TRBJ2-7; D may be TRBD2 (5 bases). Trimming cost V 1 base and J 0 bases, with 16 bases left between them. Looked up from germline, CDR1 is LGHNA and CDR2 is YNFKEQ. This CDR3 has 17 amino acids. The CDR3 reads CASSQGAVLGSSYEQYF. In DNA form, the CDR3 reads TGTGCCAGCAGCCAAGGGGCCGTTTTAGGGAGCTCCTACGAGCAGTACTTC.

V usage is TRBV20-1 and J usage is TRBJ2-1; 8 positions match TRBD1. V was pared by 2 bases and J by 7 bases, with 1 base of the junction left unmatched. CDR1 and CDR2 from the germline V gene are DFQATT and SNEGSKA (reference sequence). CDR3 length: 12 residues. The CDR3 protein is CSARYRGNEQFF. The CDR3, as DNA: TGCAGTGCTAGATACAGGGGGAATGAGCAGTTCTTC.

The V and J genes are TRBV6-5 and TRBJ2-7, with TRBD1 matching 10 bases. Germline assignment: CDR1 MNHEY and CDR2 SVGAGI. V lost 6 bases to trimming and J lost 5 bases; unmatched junction nucleotides: 7. The CDR3 contains 14 residues. CDR3 in amino acids: CASRRGTGANEQYF. The CDR3 DNA is TGTGCCAGCAGACGCGGGACAGGGGCCAACGAGCAGTACTTC.

The rearrangement links TRBV4-3 to TRBJ2-2, with a possible D match to TRBD2 (6 bases). Germline assignment: CDR1 LGHNA and CDR2 YSLEER. Trimming shortened V by 0 bases and J by 7 bases, and 12 bases separated the two germline ends. CDR3 length: 15 residues. The CDR3 DNA follows: TGCGCCAGCAGCCAAGATTGGCAGGAGGGCGGGGAGCTGTTTTTT. It translates to CASSQDWQEGGELFF.

The chain recombines TRBV6-2 or TRBV6-3 with TRBJ2-7; 7 bases map to TRBD2. This CDR3 has 16 amino acids. The junction had 12 bases not matched to a gene; V was cut back by 4 bases and J by 3 bases. CDR1 MNHEY and CDR2 SVGEGT come from the germline V gene. CDR3 coding DNA: TGTGCCAGCAGTTTCCAGCGGGGCCTCCTCGTCTACGAGCAGTACTTC. Translation gives CASSFQRGLLVYEQYF.

As for this clonotype: No conserved phenylalanine or tryptophan is present at the end of the CDR3, so a read error is the likely explanation. This chain uses TRBV5-5 with TRBJ2-6; 8 bases are a match to TRBD1. The V gene's germline CDR1 is SGHKS and CDR2 YYEKEE (reference sequence). J gave up 0 bases and V 0 bases, and 8 bases lay outside the gene matches. The CDR3 extends over 19 amino acids. CDR3 bases: TGTGCCAGCAGCTTGGTATGGGACAGGTCACCCTCTGGGGCCAACGTCCTGACTTCC. Protein product: CASSLVWDRSPSGANVLTS.

This clonotype has more than one count but fewer than ten. This rearrangement joins TRBV20-1 to TRBJ2-7, with 8 positions matching TRBD1. The trim removed 5 bases at V and 5 bases at J, leaving 8 bases unmatched. The germline V gene has CDR1 DFQATT and CDR2 SNEGSKA (reference sequence). CDR3 length: 13 amino acids. The CDR3 loop is CSALTDRANEQYF. The CDR3 DNA follows: TGCAGTGCTTTAACGGACAGGGCTAACGAGCAGTACTTC.

This clonotype has only one observation. The chain combines TRBV2 with TRBJ2-7; no clear D gene. The CDR3 covers 13 residues. Germline CDR1 is SNHLY and CDR2 is FYNNEI. V lost 4 bases, J lost 6 bases, and 13 bases lay in between. The CDR3 here is CASSAETRAEQYF. Here the CDR3 DNA reads TGTGCCAGCAGTGCGGAGACCCGGGCCGAGCAGTACTTC.

This clonotype has just a few counts. V and J are TRBV4-2 and TRBJ2-1; D is tentatively TRBD1 or TRBD2 (6 bases each). Trimming shortened V by 0 bases and J by 2 bases, and 11 bases separated the two germline ends. The germline V gene has CDR1 LGHNA and CDR2 YNFKEQ. The CDR3 contains 16 residues. For the CDR3, the DNA is TGTGCCAGCAGCCAAGAAGGGGGGAGCCCCTACAATGAGCAGTTCTTC. It specifies CASSQEGGSPYNEQFF.

This clonotype was seen a handful of times. The chain links TRBV19 to TRBJ1-1; tentative D call: TRBD1 (5 bases). The CDR3 is 16 amino acids. CDR1 is LNHDA, CDR2 SQIVND, per germline (reference sequence). Trimming removed 5 bases from V and 5 bases from J, with 21 bases in between. This chain's CDR3 is CASSPMLAGRRTEAFF. The CDR3 nucleotides are TGTGCCAGTAGTCCCATGCTCGCAGGGAGGAGGACTGAAGCTTTCTTT.

J is TRBJ2-3 and V is TRBV20-1; D possibly uses TRBD1 or TRBD2 (6 bases each). CDR3 size: 15 residues. The V gene lost 3 bases and the J gene lost 2 bases, with 15 bases spanning the gap. Germline V gene sequence: CDR1 DFQATT, CDR2 SNEGSKA (reference sequence). DNA of the CDR3: TGCAGTGCTAGTAGGGGGGAGTGGATCACAGATACGCAGTATTTT. Its protein is CSASRGEWITDTQYF.

This clonotype was detected only a few times. The J gene is TRBJ1-2, the V gene TRBV7-2, with D possibly matching TRBD1 (5 bases). V lost 4 bases and J 4 bases, leaving 13 bases between the germline ends. Germline V gives CDR1 SGHTA, CDR2 FQGNSA. This CDR3 has 14 residues. In nucleotides, the CDR3 is TGTGCCAGCAGCTCCGGGGCACGCCGCTATGGCTACACCTTC. It codes for CASSSGARRYGYTF. Complete variable domain (other parts from reference TRBV7-2 and TRBJ1-2): GAGVSQSPSNKVTEKGKDVELRCDPISGHTALYWYRQSLGQGLEFLIYFQGNSAPDKSGLPSDRFSAERTGGSVSTLTIQRTQQEDSAVYLCASSSGARRYGYTFGSGTRLTVV.

This clonotype has a handful of counts. Relative to the germline gene, one junction end is altered; a read error may explain this. The rearrangement uses TRBV4-3 and TRBJ1-4; no reliable D call. CDR3 length equals 15 residues. Per the germline V gene, CDR1 is LGHNA and CDR2 is YSLEER. The CDR3 region is CASSQTPGGSEELFF. The CDR3 nucleotides are TGCGCCAGCAGCCAAACCCCGGGAGGGAGTGAAGAACTGTTTTTT.

Only a few counts were recorded for this clonotype. This chain's CDR3 is CASRLTGANQPQHF. As DNA, the CDR3 is TGTGCCAGCAGATTGACAGGGGCCAATCAGCCCCAGCATTTT. The rearrangement joins TRBV27 to TRBJ1-5; 8 bases are shared with TRBD1. This CDR3 contains 14 residues. V lost 6 bases to trimming and J lost 3 bases; unmatched junction nucleotides: 4. Germline V CDR1 and CDR2: MNHEY, SMNVEV (reference sequence).

The chain carries TRBV4-2 and TRBJ1-1; D ambiguous. The CDR3 totals 14 residues. Per the germline V gene, CDR1 is LGHNA and CDR2 is YNFKEQ. Between the trimmed V and J ends, which lost 0 bases and 10 bases, there was a span of 15 bases. The CDR3 is CASSQELVGHRAFF. In nucleotides, the CDR3 is TGTGCCAGCAGCCAAGAGTTAGTTGGGCACCGAGCTTTCTTT.